This T cell receptor (beta chain) was identified in a study of T cell responses to AZD1222 COVID-19 vaccine. TCRdb keeps only in-frame clones here, not all; method: immunoSEQ multiplex PCR. There are about 110,000 clones in the sample; nearly 90% occur only once, and approximately 4.8% lies in the top ten. The receptor's source is an adult who received the AZD1222 COVID-19 vaccine. Sample: peripheral blood, taken 28 days after the second AZD1222 dose.

CDR3 DNA sequence: TGTGCCAGCAGCCAATCCCCGGTGCATAATTCACCCCTCCACTTT. It encodes CASSQSPVHNSPLHF. V and J are TRBV3-1 (or the pseudogene TRBV3-2) and TRBJ1-6; D gene unclear. Per germline, CDR1 LGHDT and CDR2 YNNKEL (reference sequence). The CDR3 covers 15 residues. Trimming removed 2 bases at V and 5 bases at J, with 10 bases between.